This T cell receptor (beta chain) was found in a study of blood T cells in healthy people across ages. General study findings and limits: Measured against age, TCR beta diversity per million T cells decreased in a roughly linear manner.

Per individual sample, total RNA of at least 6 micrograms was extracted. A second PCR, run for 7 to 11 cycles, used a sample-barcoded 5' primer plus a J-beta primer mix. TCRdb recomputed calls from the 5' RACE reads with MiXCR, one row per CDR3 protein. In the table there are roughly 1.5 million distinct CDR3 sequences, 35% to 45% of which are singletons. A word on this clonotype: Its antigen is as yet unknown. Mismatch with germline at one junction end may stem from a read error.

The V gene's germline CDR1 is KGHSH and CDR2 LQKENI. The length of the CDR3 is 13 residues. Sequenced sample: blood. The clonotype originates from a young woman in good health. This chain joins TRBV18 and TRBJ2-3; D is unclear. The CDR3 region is CATSPTSTDTQYF. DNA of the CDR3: TGTGCCACCTCACCAACGAGCACAGATACGCAGTATTTT.